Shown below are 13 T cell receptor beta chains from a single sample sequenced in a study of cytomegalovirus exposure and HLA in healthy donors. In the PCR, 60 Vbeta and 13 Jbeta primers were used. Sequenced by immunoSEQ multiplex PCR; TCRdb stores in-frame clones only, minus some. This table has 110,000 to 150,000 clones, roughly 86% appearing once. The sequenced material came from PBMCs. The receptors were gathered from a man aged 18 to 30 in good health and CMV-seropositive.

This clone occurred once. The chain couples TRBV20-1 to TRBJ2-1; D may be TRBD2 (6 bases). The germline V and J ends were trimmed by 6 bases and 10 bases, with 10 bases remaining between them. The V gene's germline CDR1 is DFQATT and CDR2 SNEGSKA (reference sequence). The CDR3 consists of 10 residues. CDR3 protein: CSAIREEQFF. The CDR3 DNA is TGCAGTGCCATACGGGAGGAGCAGTTCTTC.

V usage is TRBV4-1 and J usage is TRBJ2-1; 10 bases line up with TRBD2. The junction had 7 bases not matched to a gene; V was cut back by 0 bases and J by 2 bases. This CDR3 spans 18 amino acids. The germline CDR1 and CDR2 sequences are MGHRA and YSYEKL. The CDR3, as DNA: TGCGCCAGCAGCCAAGATCCCCAAGCGGGAGGGCCCTACAATGAGCAGTTCTTC. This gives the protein CASSQDPQAGGPYNEQFF.

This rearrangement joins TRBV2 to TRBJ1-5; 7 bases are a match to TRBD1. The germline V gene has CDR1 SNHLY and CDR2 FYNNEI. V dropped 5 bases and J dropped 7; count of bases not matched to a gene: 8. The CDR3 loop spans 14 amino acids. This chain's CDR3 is CASSIGDRRQPQHF. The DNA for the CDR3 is TGTGCCAGCAGTATAGGGGACAGAAGACAGCCCCAGCATTTT.

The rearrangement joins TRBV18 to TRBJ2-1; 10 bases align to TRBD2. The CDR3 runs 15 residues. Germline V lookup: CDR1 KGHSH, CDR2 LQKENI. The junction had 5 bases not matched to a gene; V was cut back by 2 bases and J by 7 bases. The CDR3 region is CASSPSAGGQNEQFF. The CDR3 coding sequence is TGTGCCAGCTCACCATCAGCGGGAGGGCAGAATGAGCAGTTCTTC.

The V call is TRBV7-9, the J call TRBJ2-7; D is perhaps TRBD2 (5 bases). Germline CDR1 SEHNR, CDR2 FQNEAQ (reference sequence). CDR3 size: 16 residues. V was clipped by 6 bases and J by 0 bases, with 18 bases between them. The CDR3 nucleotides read TGTGCCAGCAGTTCTCGGGGAGCGGTGAGCTCCTACGAGCAGTACTTC. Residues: CASSSRGAVSSYEQYF. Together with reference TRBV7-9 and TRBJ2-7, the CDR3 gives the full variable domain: DTGVSQNPRHKITKRGQNVTFRCDPISEHNRLYWYRQTLGQGPEFLTYFQNEAQLEKSRLLSDRFSAERPKGSFSTLEIQRTEQGDSAMYLCASSSRGAVSSYEQYFGPGTRLTVT.

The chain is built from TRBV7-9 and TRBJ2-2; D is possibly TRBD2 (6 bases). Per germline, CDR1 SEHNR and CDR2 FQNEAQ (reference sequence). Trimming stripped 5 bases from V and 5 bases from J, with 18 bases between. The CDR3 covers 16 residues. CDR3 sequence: CASSLPGAGSTGELFF. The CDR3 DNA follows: TGTGCCAGCAGCCTCCCGGGCGCGGGATCTACCGGGGAGCTGTTTTTT.

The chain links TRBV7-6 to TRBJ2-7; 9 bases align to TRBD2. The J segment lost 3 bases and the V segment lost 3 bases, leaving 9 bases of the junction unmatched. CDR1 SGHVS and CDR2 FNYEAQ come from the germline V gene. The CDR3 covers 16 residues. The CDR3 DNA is TGTGCCAGCAGCTTGTCGTCTAGCGGGATCTACTACGAGCAGTACTTC. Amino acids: CASSLSSSGIYYEQYF.

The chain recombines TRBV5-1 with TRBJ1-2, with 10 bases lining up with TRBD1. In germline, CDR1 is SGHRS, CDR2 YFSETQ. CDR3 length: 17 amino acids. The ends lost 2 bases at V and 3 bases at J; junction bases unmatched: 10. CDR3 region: CASSFILTGGRDYGYTF. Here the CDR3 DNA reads TGCGCCAGCAGCTTTATCCTGACAGGGGGCAGAGACTATGGCTACACCTTC.

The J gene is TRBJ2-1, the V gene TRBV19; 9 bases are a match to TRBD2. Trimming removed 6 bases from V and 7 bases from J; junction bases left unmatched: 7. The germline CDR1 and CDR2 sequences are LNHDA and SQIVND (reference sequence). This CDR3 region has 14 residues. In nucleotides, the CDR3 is TGTGCCAGTAGCGCGGGAGGGCCGTGGAATGAGCAGTTCTTC. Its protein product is CASSAGGPWNEQFF. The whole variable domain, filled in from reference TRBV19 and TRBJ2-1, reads DGGITQSPKYLFRKEGQNVTLSCEQNLNHDAMYWYRQDPGQGLRLIYYSQIVNDFQKGDIAEGYSVSREKKESFPLTVTSAQKNPTAFYLCASSAGGPWNEQFFGPGTRLTVL.

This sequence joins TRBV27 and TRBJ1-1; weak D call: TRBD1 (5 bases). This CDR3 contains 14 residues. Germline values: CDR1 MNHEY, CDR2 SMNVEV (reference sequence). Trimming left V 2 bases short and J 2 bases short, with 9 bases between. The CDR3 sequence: CASSLQGLNTEAFF. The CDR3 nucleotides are TGTGCCAGCAGTTTACAGGGCTTAAACACTGAAGCTTTCTTT.

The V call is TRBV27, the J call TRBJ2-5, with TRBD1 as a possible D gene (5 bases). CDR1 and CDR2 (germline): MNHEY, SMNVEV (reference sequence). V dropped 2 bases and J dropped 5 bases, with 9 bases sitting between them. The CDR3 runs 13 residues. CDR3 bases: TGTGCCAGCAGTTTAAGGGCAGGGGAGACCCAGTACTTC. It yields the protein CASSLRAGETQYF.

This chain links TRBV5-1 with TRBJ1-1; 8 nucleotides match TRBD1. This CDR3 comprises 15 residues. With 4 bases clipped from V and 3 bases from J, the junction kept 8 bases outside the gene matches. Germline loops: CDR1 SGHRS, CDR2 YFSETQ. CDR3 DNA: TGCGCCAGCAGCACCTGGACAGGGAGGTACACTGAAGCTTTCTTT. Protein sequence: CASSTWTGRYTEAFF.

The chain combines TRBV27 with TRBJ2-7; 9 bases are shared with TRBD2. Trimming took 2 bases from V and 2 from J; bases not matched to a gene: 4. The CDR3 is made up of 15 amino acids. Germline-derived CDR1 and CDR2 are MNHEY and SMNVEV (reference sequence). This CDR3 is CASSLRAGGTYEQYF. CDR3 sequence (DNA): TGTGCCAGCAGTTTACGAGCGGGAGGAACCTACGAGCAGTACTTC.